The 2 T cell receptor beta chains listed next were all sequenced from one sample in a study of Ad26.COV2.S vaccination and SARS-CoV-2 variants. Treatment here: roughly 18 received Ad26.COV2.S at low or high dose, single or two shots; roughly 5 received placebo; per-sample allocation not given. It was on day 63 after the first vaccine or placebo injection that samples were taken. Assay: immunoSEQ multiplex PCR; the TCRdb copy retains only in-frame clones and omits some. The table has about 350,000 clones, 65% to 90% seen once. Sequenced material: peripheral blood, taken in a trial of Ad26.COV2.S vaccine versus placebo. These receptors were obtained from a person aged 18 to 65 who received the Ad26.COV2.S COVID-19 vaccine or a placebo.

The chain uses TRBV29-1 and TRBJ2-1; D could derive from TRBD1 or TRBD2 (5 bases each). Trimming cost V 3 bases and J 8 bases, with 5 bases left between them. Germline assignment: CDR1 SQVTM and CDR2 ANQGSEA. The CDR3 loop spans 10 amino acids. CDR3 sequence: CSVEGDEQFF. The CDR3 region has the DNA TGCAGCGTTGAGGGGGATGAGCAGTTCTTC.

V gene TRBV19 combines with J gene TRBJ2-3; 12 bases map to TRBD1. CDR1 is LNHDA, CDR2 SQIVND, per germline (reference sequence). V lost 5 bases, J lost 3 bases, and 9 bases stayed unmatched. The CDR3 runs 17 residues. The CDR3 DNA reads TGTGCCAGTAGTGACACCGGGACAGGGGGCCGAACAGATACGCAGTATTTT. Its translation: CASSDTGTGGRTDTQYF.